This passage covers 29 T cell receptor beta chains from one sample sequenced in a study of OX40 agonist ivuxolimab in advanced cancers. Clones were read by immunoSEQ multiplex PCR, and TCRdb kept only the in-frame ones, dropping some. Of roughly 58,000 clones in the sample, approximately 88% were seen once. Sample: CD4+ or CD8+ T cells sorted from blood, taken in a trial of the OX40 agonist ivuxolimab. These receptors all stem from an adult with an advanced solid tumor such as melanoma, head and neck, liver or kidney cancer.

The chain joins TRBV5-6 to TRBJ2-1; 12 bases align to TRBD1. CDR1 is SGHDT, CDR2 YYEEEE, per germline. V lost 4 bases and J lost 5; bases outside the gene matches: 7. CDR3 length equals 16 residues. The CDR3: CASSPRDRGPHNEQFF. The CDR3 bases are TGTGCCAGCAGCCCCCGGGACAGGGGGCCCCACAATGAGCAGTTCTTC.

The rearrangement links TRBV6-4 to TRBJ2-5; D gene ambiguous. Germline V gene data show CDR1 as MRHNA and CDR2 as SNTAGT. Between the trimmed V and J ends, which lost 6 bases and 5 bases, there was a span of 13 bases. This CDR3 has 13 amino acids. The DNA of the CDR3 is TGTGCCAGCAGCGGACGCCACGGGGAGACCCAGTACTTC. The encoded protein is CASSGRHGETQYF.

This clone was counted a single time. The chain couples TRBV4-1 to TRBJ1-2; 10 nucleotides line up with TRBD1. After removal of 0 bases from V and 7 bases from J, the junction contained 11 bases not matched to a gene. Per the germline V gene, CDR1 is MGHRA and CDR2 is YSYEKL. The CDR3 loop spans 17 amino acids. CDR3 DNA: TGCGCCAGCAGCCAAGATTTGGCGACAGGGGGCGCAGGTGGCTACACCTTC. Translated, it gives CASSQDLATGGAGGYTF.

The rearrangement joins TRBV20-1 to TRBJ2-1, with D unresolved. Between the trimmed V and J ends, which lost 4 bases and 8 bases, there was a span of 6 bases. The germline V gene encodes CDR1 DFQATT and CDR2 SNEGSKA (reference sequence). This CDR3 region has 10 residues. The CDR3 loop is CSAMYHEQFF. The CDR3 bases are TGCAGTGCTATGTATCATGAGCAGTTCTTC.

The chain joins TRBV7-6 to TRBJ2-1; TRBD1 or TRBD2 may be the D gene (5 bases each). This CDR3 region has 15 residues. The V end lost 3 bases, the J end lost 8 bases, and 17 bases lay between the germline ends. CDR1 SGHVS and CDR2 FNYEAQ come from the germline V gene. The CDR3 loop reads CASSFVQGARYEQFF. Here the CDR3 DNA reads TGTGCCAGCAGCTTTGTCCAGGGAGCACGGTATGAGCAGTTCTTC.

The chain combines TRBV5-1 with TRBJ1-1; D uncertain. Germline CDR1 reads SGHRS; CDR2 reads YFSETQ. The length of the CDR3 is 14 residues. V was trimmed by 2 bases and J by 1 base, leaving 9 bases between them. In nucleotides, the CDR3 is TGCGCCAGCAGCTTTATCGACACGAACACTGAAGCTTTCTTT. Amino acid sequence: CASSFIDTNTEAFF.

This chain connects TRBV4-1 to TRBJ2-3; D is ambiguous. Trimming stripped 0 bases from V and 1 base from J, with 14 bases between. This CDR3 is 17 amino acids long. Germline lookup yields CDR1 MGHRA and CDR2 YSYEKL. CDR3 sequence: CASSQELASRGTDTQYF. In DNA, the CDR3 is TGCGCCAGCAGCCAAGAACTTGCATCTCGGGGCACAGATACGCAGTATTTT.

This rearrangement joins TRBV28 to TRBJ1-1; 8 nucleotides line up with TRBD1. The trim removed 4 bases at V and 6 bases at J, leaving 16 bases unmatched. This CDR3 is 17 amino acids long. From germline, CDR1 is MDHEN and CDR2 SYDVKM. The CDR3 reads CASSSEPGLPGGPEAFF. The CDR3 DNA reads TGTGCCAGCAGTTCAGAGCCGGGCCTCCCAGGGGGCCCTGAAGCTTTCTTT. The full variable domain, rest sourced from reference TRBV28 and TRBJ1-1, is DVKVTQSSRYLVKRTGEKVFLECVQDMDHENMFWYRQDPGLGLRLIYFSYDVKMKEKGDIPEGYSVSREKKERFSLILESASTNQTSMYLCASSSEPGLPGGPEAFFGQGTRLTVV.

This sequence joins TRBV2 and TRBJ2-7, with 9 bases fitting TRBD2. This CDR3 region has 14 residues. Germline values: CDR1 SNHLY, CDR2 FYNNEI. The J segment lost 6 bases and the V segment lost 4 bases, leaving 7 bases of the junction unmatched. CDR3 sequence: CASSVLAGLSEQYF. Here the CDR3 DNA reads TGTGCCAGCAGTGTTCTAGCGGGGCTTAGCGAGCAGTACTTC.

This chain uses TRBV6-1 with TRBJ1-1; 7 bases are shared with TRBD1. Germline V lookup: CDR1 MNHNS, CDR2 SASEGT. V was pared by 5 bases and J by 5 bases, with 11 bases of the junction left unmatched. The CDR3 has 15 residues. This chain's CDR3 is CASSRHEGGGTEAFF. CDR3 bases: TGTGCCAGCAGTAGACATGAAGGGGGCGGGACTGAAGCTTTCTTT.

The gene calls are TRBV14 and TRBJ2-3; D is uncertain. V was trimmed by 1 base and J by 0 bases, leaving 11 bases between them. CDR3 size: 16 residues. Looked up from germline, CDR1 is SGHDN and CDR2 is FVKESK. The chain's CDR3 is CASSQVPGLSTDTQYF. CDR3 bases: TGTGCCAGCAGCCAAGTTCCAGGCCTTAGCACAGATACGCAGTATTTT.

The gene calls are TRBV19 and TRBJ1-3; D not certain. Deletions cut 6 bases from V and 0 bases from J, with 9 bases between. The CDR3 covers 14 residues. The germline CDR1 and CDR2 sequences are LNHDA and SQIVND (reference sequence). The CDR3 is CASSGRNSGNTIYF. CDR3 sequence (DNA): TGTGCCAGTAGCGGACGCAACTCTGGAAACACCATATATTTT.

The V gene is TRBV27, the J gene TRBJ2-5, with no clear D. Matching the DNA end better, TRBJ2-7 makes the J call doubtful. This CDR3 contains 15 residues. The germline gives CDR1 MNHEY, CDR2 SMNVEV (reference sequence). For the CDR3, the DNA is TGTGCCAGCAGAACCGGCGGCAGGTACCCTTACGAGCAGTACTTC. Translated, it gives CASRTGGRYPYEQYF.

Only one count was recorded for this clone. V and J are TRBV30 and TRBJ1-5; D perhaps matches TRBD1 (6 bases). V lost 3 bases and J 2 bases, leaving 11 bases between the germline ends. CDR1 and CDR2 (germline): GTSNPN, SVGIG (reference sequence). The CDR3 consists of 14 residues. CDR3 in DNA: TGTGCCTGGAGCGGCAGGGGTGGCAATCAGCCCCAGCATTTT. Protein sequence: CAWSGRGGNQPQHF.

The rearrangement links TRBV5-8 to TRBJ1-1; TRBD1 aligns across 9 bases. Germline V gene sequence: CDR1 SGHTS, CDR2 YDEGEE. This CDR3 has 15 residues. V shed 4 bases, J shed 2 bases, and the junction held 6 bases outside the gene matches. The CDR3, as DNA: TGTGCCAGCAGCCGATACAGGGGGCAAAACACTGAAGCTTTCTTT. Translated, it gives CASSRYRGQNTEAFF.

The rearrangement uses TRBV30 and TRBJ2-1, with unresolved D. Germline V lookup: CDR1 GTSNPN, CDR2 SVGIG (reference sequence). The ends were cut back, 3 bases at V and 0 bases at J, with 9 bases in the middle. This CDR3 has 14 residues. The CDR3 region has the DNA TGTGCCTGGAGGGCAGGTTCCTCCTACAATGAGCAGTTCTTC. Translation: CAWRAGSSYNEQFF. Full variable domain (rest looked up from reference TRBV30 and TRBJ2-1): SQTIHQWPATLVQPVGSPLSLECTVEGTSNPNLYWYRQAAGRGLQLLFYSVGIGQISSEVPQNLSASRPQDRQFILSSKKLLLSDSGFYLCAWRAGSSYNEQFFGPGTRLTVL.

The J gene is TRBJ2-5, the V gene TRBV7-9; D might be TRBD1 (6 bases). Trimming cost V 1 base and J 5 bases, with 11 bases left between them. The CDR3 sequence is 14 residues long. From germline, CDR1 is SEHNR and CDR2 FQNEAQ (reference sequence). The CDR3 nucleotides are TGTGCCAGCAGCTTAGTGGGGGCCGCGGAGACCCAGTACTTC. Translated, it gives CASSLVGAAETQYF.

V usage is TRBV7-8 and J usage is TRBJ2-2; the D gene could be TRBD1 or TRBD2 (6 bases each). The V end was cut by 1 base, the J end by 4 bases, with 10 bases between. The length of the CDR3 is 15 residues. Germline CDR1 and CDR2: SGHVS and FQNEAQ. The CDR3 region is CASSLEGGLTGELFF. For the CDR3, the DNA is TGTGCCAGCAGCTTAGAAGGGGGGCTCACCGGGGAGCTGTTTTTT.

This clone was observed a single time. The chain has TRBV29-1 and TRBJ2-7, with TRBD1 matching 9 bases. This CDR3 contains 13 residues. Germline CDR1 is SQVTM and CDR2 is ANQGSEA. With V trimmed by 3 bases and J by 2 bases, 2 bases remained unmatched. CDR3 sequence reads: CSVDGTGPYEQYF. The CDR3 DNA reads as TGCAGCGTTGATGGGACAGGGCCCTACGAGCAGTACTTC.

The rearrangement uses TRBV29-1 and TRBJ1-4, with 8 bases fitting TRBD1. V dropped 5 bases and J dropped 8; count of bases not matched to a gene: 7. The germline gives CDR1 SQVTM, CDR2 ANQGSEA. The CDR3 consists of 13 residues. The CDR3 DNA follows: TGCAGCGTTCGGACAGGGTCGGGAGAAAAACTGTTTTTT. It yields the protein CSVRTGSGEKLFF.

The chain links TRBV5-4 to TRBJ1-1, with 10 bases aligning to TRBD1. The V and J ends lost 0 bases and 4 bases, in that order; junction bases with no gene match: 3. Germline assignment: CDR1 SGHNT and CDR2 YYREEE (reference sequence). The CDR3 consists of 15 residues. The CDR3 spells CASSLGDRGSTEAFF. The DNA of the CDR3 is TGTGCCAGCAGCTTGGGGGACAGGGGAAGCACTGAAGCTTTCTTT.

The chain's CDR3 is CASSLPSGTSGRGVYEQYF. The CDR3 bases are TGTGCCAGCAGTTTACCCTCCGGGACTAGCGGGAGAGGAGTGTACGAGCAGTACTTC. This chain connects TRBV27 to TRBJ2-7; 14 bases align to TRBD2. This CDR3 has 19 residues. Germline CDR1 MNHEY, CDR2 SMNVEV (reference sequence). Germline trimming cut 2 bases from V and 4 bases from J; bases unmatched to any gene: 13.

This sequence joins TRBV10-2 and TRBJ2-3; D uncertain. The germline V and J ends were trimmed by 0 bases and 3 bases, with 7 bases remaining between them. Germline V gene sequence: CDR1 WSHSY, CDR2 SAAADI. This CDR3 region has 14 residues. The CDR3 is CASSESPRTDTQYF. The CDR3, as DNA: TGCGCCAGCAGTGAGTCGCCCCGGACAGATACGCAGTATTTT.

This clone has a handful of counts. The chain carries TRBV7-6 and TRBJ1-1, with D unclear. CDR1 is SGHVS and CDR2 is FNYEAQ in the germline V gene. The CDR3 sequence is 13 residues long. Trimming pared 6 bases from V and 0 bases from J, leaving 8 bases between. The CDR3 DNA sequence: TGTGCCAGCAGGGGATGGATGAACACTGAAGCTTTCTTT. Translation gives CASRGWMNTEAFF.

V usage is TRBV7-9 and J usage is TRBJ2-5; 9 nucleotides match TRBD1. The V gene end was trimmed by 3 bases and the J gene end by 0 bases; junction bases not matched to a gene: 5. The germline V gene encodes CDR1 SEHNR and CDR2 FQNEAQ (reference sequence). CDR3 length equals 16 residues. Written as DNA, the CDR3 is TGTGCCAGCAGCTTCGAGACAGGGGGGTACCAAGAGACCCAGTACTTC. Amino acid sequence: CASSFETGGYQETQYF.

The J gene is TRBJ1-1, the V gene TRBV7-9; the match to TRBD1 covers 8 bases. Germline V gene lookup returns CDR1 SEHNR and CDR2 FQNEAQ (reference sequence). The V gene end was trimmed by 3 bases and the J gene end by 6 bases; junction bases not matched to a gene: 12. The CDR3 spans 16 residues. As DNA, the CDR3 is TGTGCCAGCAGCTTCGGGCAGGGGGCGCCCATGGCTGAAGCTTTCTTT. Translation: CASSFGQGAPMAEAFF.

The V and J genes are TRBV19 and TRBJ2-7; TRBD2 matches 8 bases. Germline V gene sequence: CDR1 LNHDA, CDR2 SQIVND (reference sequence). V was pared by 6 bases and J by 6 bases, with 10 bases of the junction left unmatched. This CDR3 is built from 14 residues. The CDR3 region is CASSLGLGGSEQYF. CDR3 bases: TGTGCCAGTAGCCTGGGACTAGGAGGCTCCGAGCAGTACTTC.

The rearrangement uses TRBV10-2 and TRBJ2-7; 8 bases align to TRBD2. The length of the CDR3 is 15 residues. Germline CDR1 is WSHSY and CDR2 is SAAADI. Germline trimming cut 0 bases from V and 5 bases from J; bases unmatched to any gene: 6. The CDR3 region has the DNA TGCGCCAGCAGTGAGTCGTTCGGGGGGGAACACGAGCAGTACTTC. Its translation is CASSESFGGEHEQYF.

The V gene is TRBV5-1, the J gene TRBJ1-3, with a tentative D call TRBD1 (5 bases). The CDR3 is 14 residues long. V lost 3 bases and J 0 bases, leaving 7 bases between the germline ends. Germline values: CDR1 SGHRS, CDR2 YFSETQ. CDR3 sequence: CASSSGGSGNTIYF. CDR3 nucleotides: TGCGCCAGCAGCTCGGGGGGCTCTGGAAACACCATATATTTT.